The next 12 T cell receptor beta chains were all read from a single sample in a study of blood T cell repertoires in COVID-19. Generated by immunoSEQ multiplex PCR, the TCRdb table keeps only in-frame clones and is missing some. Among about 100,000 clones listed, roughly 79% were seen once. Material for sequencing was peripheral blood. The source is a man aged 65 to 85 with active or convalescent COVID-19.

This clone has a single count. The chain carries TRBV6-5 and TRBJ1-2, with D uncertain. This CDR3 is built from 13 residues. Trimming shortened V by 8 bases and J by 7 bases, and 17 bases separated the two germline ends. Germline CDR1 reads MNHEY; CDR2 reads SVGAGI. The CDR3 loop reads CASSVPGRGGYTF. The CDR3 DNA reads TGTGCCAGCTCTGTACCGGGTAGAGGTGGCTACACCTTC.

The gene calls are TRBV3-1 (or the pseudogene TRBV3-2) and TRBJ2-7; D is unresolved. Per germline, CDR1 LGHDT and CDR2 YNNKEL (reference sequence). The CDR3 loop spans 13 amino acids. V was shortened by 1 base and J by 0 bases, with 4 bases between the two germline ends. CDR3 sequence (DNA): TGTGCCAGCAGCCAAGGGAGCTCCTACGAGCAGTACTTC. It yields the protein CASSQGSSYEQYF.

The V call is TRBV4-1, the J call TRBJ2-7, with TRBD2 matching over 9 bases. In germline, CDR1 is MGHRA, CDR2 YSYEKL. V dropped 1 base and J dropped 5; count of bases not matched to a gene: 6. The CDR3 runs 15 residues. This CDR3 is CASSQGYSGRNEQYF. CDR3 sequence (DNA): TGCGCCAGCAGCCAAGGTTATAGCGGGAGAAACGAGCAGTACTTC.

This clone was seen a single time. The V and J genes are TRBV7-2 and TRBJ1-2; possibly TRBD1 for D (6 bases). The CDR3 sequence is 11 residues long. V lost 7 bases to trimming and J lost 7 bases, with 10 bases between them. Germline V gene data show CDR1 as SGHTA and CDR2 as FQGNSA. The CDR3 nucleotides are TGTGCCAGCACACTAGGGGGTGGCTACACCTTC. This gives the protein CASTLGGGYTF.

This clone is a singleton in its sample. V is TRBV18 and J is TRBJ1-5, with no clear D. The CDR3 runs 15 residues. The V gene lost 1 base and the J gene lost 2 bases, with 9 bases spanning the gap. Looked up from germline, CDR1 is KGHSH and CDR2 is LQKENI. The CDR3 loop is CASSPRGGGNQPQHF. The CDR3 DNA is TGTGCCAGCTCACCACGCGGCGGTGGCAATCAGCCCCAGCATTTT. The entire variable domain, with the rest obtained from reference TRBV18 and TRBJ1-5, is as follows: NAGVMQNPRHLVRRRGQEARLRCSPMKGHSHVYWYRQLPEEGLKFMVYLQKENIIDESGMPKERFSAEFPKEGPSILRIQQVVRGDSAAYFCASSPRGGGNQPQHFGDGTRLSIL.

This clone was seen only once. The chain employs TRBV24-1 and TRBJ1-5, with 7 bases fitting TRBD1. Germline loops: CDR1 KGHDR, CDR2 SFDVKD. V trimming: 5 bases; J trimming: 0 bases; junction bases outside the gene matches: 9. This CDR3 contains 17 residues. The CDR3 reads CATSAASGQNSNQPQHF. As DNA, the CDR3 is TGTGCCACCAGTGCCGCCTCGGGACAGAATAGCAATCAGCCCCAGCATTTT.

This chain joins TRBV19 and TRBJ2-7; 11 bases agree with TRBD2. Germline V CDR1 and CDR2: LNHDA, SQIVND (reference sequence). The CDR3 sequence is 14 residues long. V shed 3 bases and J 3 bases; nucleotides not matched to a gene: 1. CDR3 in amino acids: CASSMTSGNYEQYF. The CDR3 DNA reads as TGTGCCAGTAGTATGACTAGCGGGAACTACGAGCAGTACTTC.

In its sample, this clone was seen a few times. The chain couples TRBV28 to TRBJ1-1; D may be TRBD1 (5 bases). The CDR3 has 13 amino acids. CDR1 and CDR2 from the germline V gene are MDHEN and SYDVKM. The V and J ends lost 8 bases and 6 bases respectively, with 16 bases between them. The CDR3 DNA reads as TGTGCCAGCTGGGGATTCAGGGTACCTGAAGCTTTCTTT. Translation: CASWGFRVPEAFF.

This sequence joins TRBV5-1 and TRBJ1-4; D is perhaps TRBD1 (6 bases). The V end was cut by 0 bases, the J end by 5 bases, with 8 bases between. The CDR3 runs to 14 residues. The germline V gene encodes CDR1 SGHRS and CDR2 YFSETQ. CDR3 sequence: CASSLVQGNEKLFF. The CDR3 DNA is TGCGCCAGCAGCTTGGTTCAGGGGAATGAAAAACTGTTTTTT.

The chain has TRBV27 and TRBJ2-7, with 13 bases identical to TRBD2. The V gene end was trimmed by 5 bases and the J gene end by 6 bases; junction bases not matched to a gene: 7. The germline V gene has CDR1 MNHEY and CDR2 SMNVEV (reference sequence). This CDR3 is built from 15 residues. DNA of the CDR3: TGTGCCAGCAGTCCAGGACTAGCGGGAGCTCCCGAGCAGTACTTC. It translates to CASSPGLAGAPEQYF.

The genes are TRBV27 and TRBJ2-1; D perhaps matches TRBD2 (5 bases). V was cut by 6 bases and J by 5 bases, with 11 bases left in between. From germline, CDR1 is MNHEY and CDR2 SMNVEV (reference sequence). This CDR3 has 13 residues. The CDR3 DNA follows: TGTGCCAGCAGACTGAGCGGAAACAATGAGCAGTTCTTC. Its translation is CASRLSGNNEQFF.

This clone was observed once. This chain connects TRBV10-3 to TRBJ1-2; TRBD1 matches at 10 bases. The CDR3 totals 15 residues. Germline CDR1 is ENHRY and CDR2 is SYGVKD. Trimming removed 4 bases from V and 2 bases from J; junction bases left unmatched: 4. The CDR3 nucleotides read TGTGCCATCAGTGGGGGACAGGGGAAAAACTATGGCTACACCTTC. Amino acids: CAISGGQGKNYGYTF.